This entry features one TCR beta chain sequence. This record comes from a study of blood T cell repertoires in COVID-19. Study-level information: There were acute and convalescent COVID-19 samples, and they came from the United States, Italy and Spain. PBMCs, B-cell-depleted T cells, or T cells provided the cDNA or gDNA that made up the material.

In the authors' workflow: Scientists estimated how many nucleated cells there were by amplifying reference gene primers. The method was immunoSEQ multiplex PCR; TCRdb's version includes in-frame clones alone and lacks a portion of them. V and J calls and clone size come straight from that table; D and trimming were deduced from the DNA. The sample records 100,000 to 150,000 clones, about 80% being singletons. Per germline, CDR1 SGHTA and CDR2 FQGNSA. After removal of 5 bases from V and 4 bases from J, the junction contained 4 bases not matched to a gene. The CDR3 runs to 14 residues. The sequence came from a human donor in a cohort sampled during active COVID-19. The sequenced sample was peripheral blood. The chain combines TRBV7-2 with TRBJ2-2, with 7 bases identical to TRBD2. The CDR3 region is CASSPREATGELFF. DNA for the CDR3: TGTGCCAGCAGCCCCCGGGAGGCCACCGGGGAGCTGTTTTTT.